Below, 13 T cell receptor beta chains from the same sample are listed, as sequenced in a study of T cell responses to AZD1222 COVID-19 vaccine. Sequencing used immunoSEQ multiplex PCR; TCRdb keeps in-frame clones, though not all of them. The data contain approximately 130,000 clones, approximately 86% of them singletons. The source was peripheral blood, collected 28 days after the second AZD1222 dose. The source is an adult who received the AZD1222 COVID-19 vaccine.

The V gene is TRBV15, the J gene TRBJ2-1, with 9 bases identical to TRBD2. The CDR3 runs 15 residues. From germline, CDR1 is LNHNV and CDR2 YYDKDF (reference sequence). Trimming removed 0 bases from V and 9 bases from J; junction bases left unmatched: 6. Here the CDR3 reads CATSRDRAGGGEQFF. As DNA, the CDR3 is TGTGCCACCAGCAGAGATCGGGCGGGAGGGGGTGAGCAGTTCTTC.

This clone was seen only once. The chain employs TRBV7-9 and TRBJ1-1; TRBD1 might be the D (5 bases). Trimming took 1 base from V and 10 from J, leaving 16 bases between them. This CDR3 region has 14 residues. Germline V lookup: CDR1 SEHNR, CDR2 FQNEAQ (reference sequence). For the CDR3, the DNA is TGTGCCAGCAGCTTAGGGTTGGAGGGGAATGGAGCTTTCTTT. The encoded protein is CASSLGLEGNGAFF.

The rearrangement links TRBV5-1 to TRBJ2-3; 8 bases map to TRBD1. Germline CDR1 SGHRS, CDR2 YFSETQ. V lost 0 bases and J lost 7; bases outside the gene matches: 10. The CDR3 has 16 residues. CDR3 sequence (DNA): TGCGCCAGCAGCTTGGAGCTTAGGACAGGGATGAATACGCAGTATTTT. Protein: CASSLELRTGMNTQYF.

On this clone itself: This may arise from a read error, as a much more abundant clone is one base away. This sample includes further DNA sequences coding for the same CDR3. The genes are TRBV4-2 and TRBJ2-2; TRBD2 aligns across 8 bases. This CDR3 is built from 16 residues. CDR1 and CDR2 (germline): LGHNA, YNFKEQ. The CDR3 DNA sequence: TGTCCCAGCACCCAAGACCGGGGGGGGTTGTCCGGGGAGCTGTTTTTT. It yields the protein CPSTQDRGGLSGELFF.

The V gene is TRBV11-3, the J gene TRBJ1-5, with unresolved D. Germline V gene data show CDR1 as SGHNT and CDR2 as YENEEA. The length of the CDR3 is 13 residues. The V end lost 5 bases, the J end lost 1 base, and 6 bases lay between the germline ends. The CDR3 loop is CASSLASNQPQHF. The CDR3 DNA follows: TGTGCCAGCAGCCTAGCGAGCAATCAGCCCCAGCATTTT. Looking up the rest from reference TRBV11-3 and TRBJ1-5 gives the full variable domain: EAGVVQSPRYKIIEKKQPVAFWCNPISGHNTLYWYLQNLGQGPELLIRYENEEAVDDSQLPKDRFSAERLKGVDSTLKIQPAELGDSAVYLCASSLASNQPQHFGDGTRLSIL.

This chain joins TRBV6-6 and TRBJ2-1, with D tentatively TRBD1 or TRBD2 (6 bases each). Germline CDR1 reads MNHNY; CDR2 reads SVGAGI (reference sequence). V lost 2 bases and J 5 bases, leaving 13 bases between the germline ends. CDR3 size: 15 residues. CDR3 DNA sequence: TGTGCCAGCAGTTACACGGGGGCCCTCAACAATGAGCAGTTCTTC. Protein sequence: CASSYTGALNNEQFF.

CDR3 in DNA: TGTGCCAGCAGTTACGGGAGTTCCTACAATGAGCAGTTCTTC. This codes for CASSYGSSYNEQFF. This chain connects TRBV2 to TRBJ2-1; a weak D match, TRBD2 (6 bases). V lost 5 bases and J 1 base, leaving 9 bases between the germline ends. Germline values: CDR1 SNHLY, CDR2 FYNNEI. The CDR3 runs 14 residues.

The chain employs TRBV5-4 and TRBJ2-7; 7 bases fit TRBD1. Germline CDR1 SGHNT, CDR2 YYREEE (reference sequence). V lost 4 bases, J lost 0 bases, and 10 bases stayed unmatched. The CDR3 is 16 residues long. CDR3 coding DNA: TGTGCCAGCAGCCCGACCACAGGGGTCGGCTCCTACGAGCAGTACTTC. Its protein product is CASSPTTGVGSYEQYF.

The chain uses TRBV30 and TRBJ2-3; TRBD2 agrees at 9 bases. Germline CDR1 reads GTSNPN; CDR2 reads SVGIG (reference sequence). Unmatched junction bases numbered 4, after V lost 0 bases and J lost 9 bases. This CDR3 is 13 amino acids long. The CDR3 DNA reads TGTGCCTGGAGTGTTCTAGCGGGGCGCACGCAGTATTTT. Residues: CAWSVLAGRTQYF.

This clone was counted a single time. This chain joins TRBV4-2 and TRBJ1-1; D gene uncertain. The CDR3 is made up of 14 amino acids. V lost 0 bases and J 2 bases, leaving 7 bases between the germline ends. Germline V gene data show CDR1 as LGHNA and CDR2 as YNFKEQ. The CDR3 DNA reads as TGTGCCAGCAGCCAAGAGAACGGAAACACTGAAGCTTTCTTT. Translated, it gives CASSQENGNTEAFF.

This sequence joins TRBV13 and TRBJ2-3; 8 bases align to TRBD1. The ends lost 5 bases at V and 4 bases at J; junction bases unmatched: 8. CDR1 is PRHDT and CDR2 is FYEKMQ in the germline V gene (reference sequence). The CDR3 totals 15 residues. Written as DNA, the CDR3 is TGTGCCAGCAGCCAGACAGGGGTTGGGCCAGATACGCAGTATTTT. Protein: CASSQTGVGPDTQYF.

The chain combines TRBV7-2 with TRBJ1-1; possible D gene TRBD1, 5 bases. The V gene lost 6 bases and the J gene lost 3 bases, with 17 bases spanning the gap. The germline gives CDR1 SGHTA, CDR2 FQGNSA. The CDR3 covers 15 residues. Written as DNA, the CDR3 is TGTGCCAGCAGTTCCTACGGGACCATGTACACTGAAGCTTTCTTT. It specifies CASSSYGTMYTEAFF.

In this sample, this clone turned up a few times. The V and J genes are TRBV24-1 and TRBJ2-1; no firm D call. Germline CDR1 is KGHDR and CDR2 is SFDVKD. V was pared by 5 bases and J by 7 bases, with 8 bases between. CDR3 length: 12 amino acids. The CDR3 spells CATSVDRNEQFF. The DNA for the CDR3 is TGTGCCACCAGTGTGGACCGGAATGAGCAGTTCTTC.